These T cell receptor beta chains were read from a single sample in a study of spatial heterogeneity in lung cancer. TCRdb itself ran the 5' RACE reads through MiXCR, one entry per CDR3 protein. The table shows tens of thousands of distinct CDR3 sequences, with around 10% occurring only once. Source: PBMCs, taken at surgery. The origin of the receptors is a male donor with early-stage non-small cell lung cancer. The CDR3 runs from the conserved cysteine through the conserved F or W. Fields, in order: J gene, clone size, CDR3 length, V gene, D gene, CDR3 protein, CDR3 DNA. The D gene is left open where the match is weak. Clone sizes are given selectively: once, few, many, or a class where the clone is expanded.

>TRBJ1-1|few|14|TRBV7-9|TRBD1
CASSPMTGSTEAFF
TGTGCCAGCAGCCCGATGACAGGGTCCACTGAAGCTTTCTTT
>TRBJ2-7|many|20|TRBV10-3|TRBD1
CAISEIPGQGRKREPYEQYF
TGTGCCATCAGTGAGATTCCGGGACAGGGGAGAAAGCGGGAACCCTACGAGCAGTACTTC
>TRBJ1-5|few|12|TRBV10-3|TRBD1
CAIRDRGQPQHF
TGTGCCATCAGGGACAGGGGACAGCCCCAGCATTTT
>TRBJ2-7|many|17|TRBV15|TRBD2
CATSRDRISGGAYEQYF
TGTGCCACCAGCAGAGATCGGATTAGCGGGGGGGCCTACGAGCAGTACTTC
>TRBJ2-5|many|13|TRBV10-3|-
CAISDGVQETQYF
TGTGCCATCAGTGATGGGGTGCAAGAGACCCAGTACTTC
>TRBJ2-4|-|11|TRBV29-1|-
CSVEGAHIQYF
TGCAGCGTTGAGGGGGCGCACATTCAGTACTTC
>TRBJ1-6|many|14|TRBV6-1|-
CASNRGLYNSPLHF
TGTGCCAGCAACCGGGGCCTTTATAATTCACCCCTCCACTTT
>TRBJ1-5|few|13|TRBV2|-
CASSPFGNQPQHF
TGTGCCAGCAGTCCTTTCGGCAATCAGCCCCAGCATTTT
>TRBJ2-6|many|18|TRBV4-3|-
CASSQGIPSSSGANVLTF
TGCGCCAGCAGCCAAGGTATTCCATCCAGCTCTGGGGCCAACGTCCTGACTTTC
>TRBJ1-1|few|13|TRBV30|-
CAWRWGRETEAFF
TGTGCCTGGAGGTGGGGCAGGGAGACTGAAGCTTTCTTT
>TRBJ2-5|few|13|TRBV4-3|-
CASRWAEGETQYF
TGCGCCAGCCGCTGGGCGGAGGGGGAGACCCAGTACTTC
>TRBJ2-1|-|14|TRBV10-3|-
CAISESKANNEQFF
TGTGCCATCAGTGAGTCGAAGGCTAACAATGAGCAGTTCTTC
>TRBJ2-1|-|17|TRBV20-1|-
CSARSSWSTTSYNEQFF
TGCAGTGCTAGATCCTCTTGGTCGACCACCTCCTACAATGAGCAGTTCTTC
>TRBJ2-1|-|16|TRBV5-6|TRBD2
CASSAGGRGSYNEQFF
TGTGCCAGCAGCGCGGGAGGCAGGGGATCTTACAATGAGCAGTTCTTC
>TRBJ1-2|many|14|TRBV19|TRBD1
CASSRGQGWDGYTF
TGTGCCAGTAGCCGTGGACAGGGCTGGGATGGCTACACCTTC
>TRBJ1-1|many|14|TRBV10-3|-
CAISESRDPTEAFF
TGTGCCATCAGTGAGTCGCGGGACCCCACTGAAGCTTTCTTT
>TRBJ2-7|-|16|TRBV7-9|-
CASSSLRDPSSYEQYF
TGTGCCAGCAGCTCCCTCCGGGACCCGAGCTCCTACGAGCAGTACTTC
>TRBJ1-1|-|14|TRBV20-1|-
CSARLGQGNTEAFF
TGCAGTGCTAGATTAGGGCAGGGGAACACTGAAGCTTTCTTT
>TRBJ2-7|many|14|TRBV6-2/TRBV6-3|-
CASLEGGITYEQYF
TGTGCCAGCCTGGAAGGGGGAATTACCTACGAGCAGTACTTC
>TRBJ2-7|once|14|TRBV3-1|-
CASSQGFGDYEQYF
TGTGCCAGCAGCCAAGGATTCGGGGACTACGAGCAGTACTTC
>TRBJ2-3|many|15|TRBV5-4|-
CASSATAGAPDTQYF
TGTGCCAGCAGCGCAACAGCTGGGGCACCCGATACGCAGTATTTT
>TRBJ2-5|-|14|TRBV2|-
CASSGPGRQETQYF
TGTGCCAGCAGTGGGCCGGGCCGCCAAGAGACCCAGTACTTC
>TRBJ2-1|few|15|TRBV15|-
CATSRDKGHLNEQFF
TGTGCCACCAGCAGAGATAAGGGGCACCTGAATGAGCAGTTCTTC
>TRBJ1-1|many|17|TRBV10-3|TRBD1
CAISERGDSRLNTEAFF
TGTGCCATCAGTGAGAGGGGGGACAGCCGCCTGAACACTGAAGCTTTCTTT
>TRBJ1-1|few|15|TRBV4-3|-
CASSQDLISNTEAFF
TGCGCCAGCAGCCAAGACCTCATAAGTAACACTGAAGCTTTCTTT
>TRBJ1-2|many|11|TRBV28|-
CASRTQGGYTF
TGTGCCAGCAGAACACAGGGTGGCTACACCTTC
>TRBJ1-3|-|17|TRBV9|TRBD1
CASSVATGVRSGNTIYF
TGTGCCAGCAGCGTAGCGACAGGGGTCAGGTCTGGAAACACCATATATTTT
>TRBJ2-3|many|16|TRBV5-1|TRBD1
CASSLSGTASTDTQYF
TGCGCCAGCAGCTTGTCCGGGACAGCGAGCACAGATACGCAGTATTTT
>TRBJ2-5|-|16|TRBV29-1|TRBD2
CSVETGLAGDWETQYF
TGCAGCGTTGAAACTGGACTAGCGGGAGACTGGGAGACCCAGTACTTC
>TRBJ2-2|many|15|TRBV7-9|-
CASSLGSGNTGELFF
TGTGCCAGCAGCTTAGGAAGTGGAAACACCGGGGAGCTGTTTTTT
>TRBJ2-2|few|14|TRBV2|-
CASWRGAGTGELFF
TGTGCCAGCTGGAGGGGGGCGGGCACCGGGGAGCTGTTTTTT
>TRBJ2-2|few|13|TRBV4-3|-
CASSHLGTGELFF
TGCGCCAGCAGCCATCTAGGAACCGGGGAGCTGTTTTTT
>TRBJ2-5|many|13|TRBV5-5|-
CASSTILQETQYF
TGTGCCAGCAGTACCATCTTGCAAGAGACCCAGTACTTC
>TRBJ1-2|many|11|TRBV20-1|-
CSVRAGDGYTF
TGCAGTGTCAGAGCTGGGGACGGCTACACCTTC
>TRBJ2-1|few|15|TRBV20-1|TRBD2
CSAYGGRGSRHEQFF
TGCAGTGCTTATGGCGGGAGGGGTAGCAGGCATGAGCAGTTCTTC
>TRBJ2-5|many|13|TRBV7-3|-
CASSTGQGETQYF
TGTGCCAGCAGCACGGGACAAGGGGAGACCCAGTACTTC
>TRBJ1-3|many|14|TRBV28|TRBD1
CASSSTGLGNTIYF
TGTGCCAGCAGTTCGACAGGGCTTGGAAACACCATATATTTT
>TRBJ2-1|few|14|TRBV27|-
CASSLLAGVYEQFF
TGTGCCAGCAGTTTGTTGGCAGGTGTGTATGAGCAGTTCTTC
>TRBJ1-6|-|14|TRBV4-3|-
CASSQVTDSPRLHF
TGCGCCAGCAGCCAAGTTACGGACAGCCCCCGCCTCCACTTT
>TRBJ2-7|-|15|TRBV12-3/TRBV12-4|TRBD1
CASERSGTGSYEQYF
TGTGCCAGCGAGCGCTCCGGGACAGGCTCCTACGAGCAGTACTTC
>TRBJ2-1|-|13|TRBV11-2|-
CASSGRLDDEQFF
TGTGCCAGCAGCGGGCGACTAGACGATGAGCAGTTCTTC
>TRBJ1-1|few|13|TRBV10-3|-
CAIKADLNTEAFF
TGTGCCATCAAGGCAGACTTGAACACTGAAGCTTTCTTT
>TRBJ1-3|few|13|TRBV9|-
CASSVAVGNTIYF
TGTGCCAGCAGCGTAGCGGTTGGAAACACCATATATTTT
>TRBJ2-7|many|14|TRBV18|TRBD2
CASSPDGRAYEQYF
TGTGCCAGCTCACCCGACGGGAGGGCCTACGAGCAGTACTTC
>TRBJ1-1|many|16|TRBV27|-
CASSLSGLMEKTEAFF
TGTGCCAGCAGTTTATCCGGACTCATGGAGAAGACTGAAGCTTTCTTT
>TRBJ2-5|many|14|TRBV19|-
CASSRSGPSGTQYF
TGTGCCAGTAGTAGAAGCGGTCCTTCGGGGACCCAGTACTTC
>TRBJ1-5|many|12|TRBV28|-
CASSPRTLPQHF
TGTGCCAGCAGTCCCAGGACCTTGCCCCAGCATTTT
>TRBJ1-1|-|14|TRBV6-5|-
CASSYFPLETEAFF
TGTGCCAGCAGTTACTTCCCTTTGGAAACTGAAGCTTTCTTT
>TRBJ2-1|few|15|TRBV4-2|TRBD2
CASSPTTLAGGPQFF
TGTGCCAGCAGCCCTACTACTCTAGCGGGAGGCCCTCAGTTCTTC
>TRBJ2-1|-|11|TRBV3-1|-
CASSQGGEQFF
TGTGCCAGCAGCCAGGGCGGCGAGCAGTTCTTC
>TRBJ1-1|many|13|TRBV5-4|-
CASSPGTETEAFF
TGTGCCAGCAGCCCCGGGACGGAAACTGAAGCTTTCTTT
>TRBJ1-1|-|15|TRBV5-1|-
CASSLSRTDLTEAFF
TGCGCCAGCAGCTTGTCAAGGACAGACCTCACTGAAGCTTTCTTT
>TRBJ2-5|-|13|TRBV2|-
CASIRADQETQYF
TGTGCCAGCATACGGGCAGATCAAGAGACCCAGTACTTC